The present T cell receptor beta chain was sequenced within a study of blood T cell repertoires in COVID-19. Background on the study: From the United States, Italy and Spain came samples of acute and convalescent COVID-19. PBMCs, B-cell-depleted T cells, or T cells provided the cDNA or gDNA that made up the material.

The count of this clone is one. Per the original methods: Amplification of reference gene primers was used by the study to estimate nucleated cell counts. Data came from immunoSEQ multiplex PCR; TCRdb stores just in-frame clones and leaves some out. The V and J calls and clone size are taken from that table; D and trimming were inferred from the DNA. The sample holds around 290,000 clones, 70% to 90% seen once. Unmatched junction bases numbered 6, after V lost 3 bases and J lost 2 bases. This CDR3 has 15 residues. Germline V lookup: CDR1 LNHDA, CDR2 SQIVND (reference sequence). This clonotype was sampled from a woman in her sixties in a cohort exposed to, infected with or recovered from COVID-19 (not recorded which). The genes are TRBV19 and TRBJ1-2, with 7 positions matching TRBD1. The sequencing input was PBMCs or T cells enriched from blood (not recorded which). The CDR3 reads CASSIQQTGNYGYTF. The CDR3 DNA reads TGTGCCAGTAGTATCCAACAGACAGGGAACTATGGCTACACCTTC.